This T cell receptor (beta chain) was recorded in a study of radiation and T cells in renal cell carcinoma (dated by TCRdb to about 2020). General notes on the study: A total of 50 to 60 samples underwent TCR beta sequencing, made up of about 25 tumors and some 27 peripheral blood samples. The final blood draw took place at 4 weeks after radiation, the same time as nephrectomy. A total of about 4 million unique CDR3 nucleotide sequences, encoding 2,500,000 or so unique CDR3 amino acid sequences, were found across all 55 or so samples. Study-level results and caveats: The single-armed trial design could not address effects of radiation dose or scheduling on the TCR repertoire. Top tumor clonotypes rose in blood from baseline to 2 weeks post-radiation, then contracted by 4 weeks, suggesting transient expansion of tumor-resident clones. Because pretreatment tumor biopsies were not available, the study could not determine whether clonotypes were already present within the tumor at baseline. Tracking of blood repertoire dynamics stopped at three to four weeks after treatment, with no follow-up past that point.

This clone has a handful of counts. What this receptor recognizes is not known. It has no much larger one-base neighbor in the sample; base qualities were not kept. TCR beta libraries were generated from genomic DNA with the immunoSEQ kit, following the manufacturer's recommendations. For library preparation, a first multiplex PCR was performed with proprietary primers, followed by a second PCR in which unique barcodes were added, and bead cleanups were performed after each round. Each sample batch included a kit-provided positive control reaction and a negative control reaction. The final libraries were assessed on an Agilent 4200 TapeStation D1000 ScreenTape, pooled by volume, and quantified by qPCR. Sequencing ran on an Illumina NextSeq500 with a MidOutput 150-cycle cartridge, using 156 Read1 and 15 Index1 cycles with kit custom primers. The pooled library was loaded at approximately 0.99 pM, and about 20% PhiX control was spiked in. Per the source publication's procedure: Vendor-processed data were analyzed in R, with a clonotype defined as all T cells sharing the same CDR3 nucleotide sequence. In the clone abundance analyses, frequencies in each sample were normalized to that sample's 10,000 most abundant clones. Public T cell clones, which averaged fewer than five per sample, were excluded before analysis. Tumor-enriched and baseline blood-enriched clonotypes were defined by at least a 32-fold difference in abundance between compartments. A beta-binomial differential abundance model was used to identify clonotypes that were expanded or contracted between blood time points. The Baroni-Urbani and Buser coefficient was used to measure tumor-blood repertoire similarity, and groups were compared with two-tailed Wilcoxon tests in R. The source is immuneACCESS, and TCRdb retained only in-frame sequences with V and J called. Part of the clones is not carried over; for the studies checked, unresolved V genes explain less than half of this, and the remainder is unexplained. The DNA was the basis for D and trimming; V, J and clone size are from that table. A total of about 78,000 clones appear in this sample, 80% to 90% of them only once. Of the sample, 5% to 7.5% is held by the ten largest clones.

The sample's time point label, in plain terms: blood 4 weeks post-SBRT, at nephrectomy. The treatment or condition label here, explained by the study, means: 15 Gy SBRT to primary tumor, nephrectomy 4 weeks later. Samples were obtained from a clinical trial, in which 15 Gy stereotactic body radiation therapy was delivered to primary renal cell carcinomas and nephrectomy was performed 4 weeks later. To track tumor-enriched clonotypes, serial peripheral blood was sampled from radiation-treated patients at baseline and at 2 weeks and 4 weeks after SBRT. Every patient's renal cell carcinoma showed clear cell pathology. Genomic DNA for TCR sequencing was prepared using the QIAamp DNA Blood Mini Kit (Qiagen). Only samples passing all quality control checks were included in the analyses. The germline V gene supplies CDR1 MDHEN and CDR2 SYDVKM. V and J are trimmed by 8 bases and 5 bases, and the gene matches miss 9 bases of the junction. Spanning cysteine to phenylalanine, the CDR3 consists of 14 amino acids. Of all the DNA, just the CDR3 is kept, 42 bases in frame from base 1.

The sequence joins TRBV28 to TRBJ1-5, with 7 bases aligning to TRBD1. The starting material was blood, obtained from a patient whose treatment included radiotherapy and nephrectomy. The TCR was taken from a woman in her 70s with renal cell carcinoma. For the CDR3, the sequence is CASAEGGGDQPQHF. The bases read TGTGCCAGCGCTGAAGGGGGCGGGGATCAGCCCCAGCATTTT.